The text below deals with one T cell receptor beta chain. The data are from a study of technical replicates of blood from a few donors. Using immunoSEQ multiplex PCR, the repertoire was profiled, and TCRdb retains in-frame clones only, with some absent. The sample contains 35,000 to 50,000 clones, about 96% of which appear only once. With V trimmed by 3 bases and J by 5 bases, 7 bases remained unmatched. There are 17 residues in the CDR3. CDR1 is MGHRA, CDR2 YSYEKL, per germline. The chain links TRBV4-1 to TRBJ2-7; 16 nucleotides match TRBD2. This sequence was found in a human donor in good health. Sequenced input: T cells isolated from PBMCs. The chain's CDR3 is CASSHPGTSGREDEQYF. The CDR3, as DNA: TGCGCCAGCAGCCACCCCGGGACTAGCGGGAGGGAAGACGAGCAGTACTTC.